This T cell receptor (beta chain) was identified during a study of patients and donors after allogeneic stem cell transplantation. The CDR3 covers 14 residues. CDR1 DFQATT and CDR2 SNEGSKA come from the germline V gene (reference sequence). Between the trimmed V and J ends, which lost 3 bases and 0 bases, there was a span of 11 bases. TCRdb independently ran MiXCR on the RT-PCR reads; one entry per CDR3 protein. In the table there are about a million distinct CDR3 sequences, more than 15% of which are singletons. This clonotype was seen more than once but under ten times. V gene TRBV20-1 combines with J gene TRBJ1-1; D might be TRBD1 (5 bases). The source is a human donor who was either an allogeneic HSCT recipient or a stem cell or donor lymphocyte infusion donor (not recorded which). It is not recorded whose cells these are; they may come from a transplant donor. The sequenced sample consisted of blood, either unsorted or a sorted T cell fraction (not recorded which). CDR3 coding DNA: TGCAGTGCTAGGTTGGGGACTGTGAACACTGAAGCTTTCTTT. It encodes CSARLGTVNTEAFF.